The 23 T cell receptor beta chains reported below all come from one sample, sequenced in a study of blood T cells in healthy people across ages. A second PCR of 7 to 11 cycles used a sample-barcoded 5' primer and a J-beta primer mix. TCRdb fed the 5' RACE reads into MiXCR, producing one record per CDR3 protein. The table lists roughly 800,000 distinct CDR3 sequences, 55% to 75% of them singletons. The sample comprised blood. The source of these receptors is a man aged 30 to 39 in good health.

The chain combines TRBV20-1 with TRBJ2-5, with 9 bases lining up with TRBD2. Germline-derived CDR1 and CDR2 are DFQATT and SNEGSKA (reference sequence). With V trimmed by 5 bases and J by 0 bases, 10 bases remained unmatched. The CDR3 spans 16 residues. CDR3 amino acids: CSALEVLAGHQETQYF. For the CDR3, the DNA is TGCAGTGCTCTAGAGGTCCTAGCGGGGCACCAAGAGACCCAGTACTTC.

This chain joins TRBV20-1 and TRBJ2-5; the D gene is possibly TRBD1 (5 bases). Germline V gene data show CDR1 as DFQATT and CDR2 as SNEGSKA (reference sequence). The CDR3 extends over 13 amino acids. Trimming cost V 3 bases and J 2 bases, with 10 bases left between them. As DNA, the CDR3 is TGCAGTGCTAGTCAGCAGGGACAAGAGACCCAGTACTTC. Its translation is CSASQQGQETQYF.

This rearrangement joins TRBV12-3 or TRBV12-4 to TRBJ2-4, with 10 bases matching TRBD2. The tail of the sequence fits TRBJ2-5 better, so the J call may be wrong. CDR3 length: 15 residues. As DNA, the CDR3 is TGTGCCAGCAGCCCACTAGCGGGGATCGGGGAGACCCAGTACTTC. Residues: CASSPLAGIGETQYF.

In its sample, this clonotype was seen a few times. This chain connects TRBV12-3 or TRBV12-4 to TRBJ2-1, with no clear D. The CDR3 totals 10 residues. The V and J ends lost 1 base and 10 bases respectively, with 2 bases between them. The CDR3 sequence is CASSLGEQFF. CDR3 nucleotides: TGTGCCAGCAGTTTAGGGGAGCAGTTCTTC.

DNA of the CDR3: TGTGCCAGCAGTTACTCCCGGGGGCACCCCTACGAGCAGTACTTC. Translating it yields CASSYSRGHPYEQYF. The chain employs TRBV6-5 and TRBJ2-7; D possibly uses TRBD1 or TRBD2 (6 bases each). V was trimmed by 0 bases and J by 2 bases, leaving 11 bases between them. This CDR3 spans 15 amino acids. Germline V gives CDR1 MNHEY, CDR2 SVGAGI.

The chain employs TRBV6-5 and TRBJ2-5, with 7 bases aligning to TRBD2. The J segment lost 2 bases and the V segment lost 4 bases, leaving 4 bases of the junction unmatched. Per the germline V gene, CDR1 is MNHEY and CDR2 is SVGAGI. This CDR3 has 14 residues. In DNA, the CDR3 is TGTGCCAGCAGTTGGGGGGGGGTGCAAGAGACCCAGTACTTC. Residues: CASSWGGVQETQYF.

This rearrangement joins TRBV7-2 to TRBJ2-7; D is undetermined. V was shortened by 6 bases and J by 0 bases, with 12 bases between the two germline ends. Germline assignment: CDR1 SGHTA and CDR2 FQGNSA. The CDR3 is 14 residues long. The CDR3 DNA reads as TGTGCCAGCAGTTTGCAGCCGATCTCCTACGAGCAGTACTTC. It specifies CASSLQPISYEQYF.

This chain joins TRBV27 and TRBJ2-7; D gene unclear. Trimming took 5 bases from V and 4 from J, leaving 21 bases between them. In germline, CDR1 is MNHEY, CDR2 SMNVEV (reference sequence). There are 16 residues in the CDR3. This chain's CDR3 is CASSRSGREIPYEQYF. The CDR3 DNA reads as TGTGCCAGCAGTCGATCCGGGCGTGAGATTCCATACGAGCAGTACTTC.

The sample holds a few counts of this clonotype. The V call is TRBV6-2 or TRBV6-3, the J call TRBJ2-4; maybe TRBD2 (5 bases). With the DNA end fitting TRBJ2-5 better, the J assignment may be wrong. Germline V gene sequence: CDR1 MNHEY, CDR2 SVGEGT. CDR3 length: 13 residues. For the CDR3, the DNA is TGTGCCAGCAGTCAGCGGACTGCCGGGACCCAGTACTTC. As protein: CASSQRTAGTQYF.

The chain links TRBV5-5 to TRBJ1-1; D perhaps matches TRBD1 (5 bases). Germline assignment: CDR1 SGHKS and CDR2 YYEKEE (reference sequence). The CDR3 has 15 residues. V was shortened by 0 bases and J by 6 bases, with 15 bases between the two germline ends. As DNA, the CDR3 is TGTGCCAGCAGCTTGGTGTTGAGGGGTAGCCCTGAAGCTTTCTTT. This translates into CASSLVLRGSPEAFF. Full variable domain (missing parts from reference TRBV5-5 and TRBJ1-1): DAGVTQSPTHLIKTRGQQVTLRCSPISGHKSVSWYQQVLGQGPQFIFQYYEKEERGRGNFPDRFSARQFPNYSSELNVNALLLGDSALYLCASSLVLRGSPEAFFGQGTRLTVV.

This clonotype was seen only a few times. The genes are TRBV28 and TRBJ2-7; no clear D gene. This CDR3 is 14 amino acids long. Germline CDR1 MDHEN, CDR2 SYDVKM. Trimming pared 6 bases from V and 3 bases from J, leaving 15 bases between. CDR3 DNA: TGTGCCAGCAGAACACGACGGGCCCTCTACGAGCAGTACTTC. It specifies CASRTRRALYEQYF.

The chain has TRBV4-2 and TRBJ2-4; D ambiguous. V lost 4 bases and J 7 bases, leaving 14 bases between the germline ends. CDR1 LGHNA and CDR2 YNFKEQ come from the germline V gene. This CDR3 is built from 14 residues. Here the CDR3 reads CASSPSEVGNIQYF. In DNA, the CDR3 is TGTGCCAGCAGCCCCAGCGAGGTTGGGAACATTCAGTACTTC.

This clonotype was picked up a small number of times. The rearrangement uses TRBV20-1 and TRBJ2-7; D ambiguous. This CDR3 is 11 amino acids long. Looked up from germline, CDR1 is DFQATT and CDR2 is SNEGSKA (reference sequence). V lost 5 bases, J lost 4 bases, and 9 bases lay in between. DNA of the CDR3: TGCAGTGCTTCGGGTTTATACGAGCAGTACTTC. Translation: CSASGLYEQYF.

The chain links TRBV4-3 to TRBJ1-1; TRBD1 agrees at 7 bases. The trim removed 0 bases at V and 5 bases at J, leaving 12 bases unmatched. The CDR3 consists of 17 residues. Germline lookup yields CDR1 LGHNA and CDR2 YSLEER. CDR3 DNA sequence: TGCGCCAGCAGCCAAGATGGGACAGATGGGGCCATGACTGAAGCTTTCTTT. Protein: CASSQDGTDGAMTEAFF.

The chain combines TRBV12-3 or TRBV12-4 with TRBJ2-1; D is undetermined. The CDR3 sequence is 16 residues long. V was shortened by 4 bases and J by 9 bases, with 22 bases between the two germline ends. CDR3 in amino acids: CASSYFVLVKVPEQFF. The CDR3 nucleotides read TGTGCCAGCAGTTACTTTGTGCTAGTAAAGGTCCCTGAGCAGTTCTTC.

The chain links TRBV6-2 or TRBV6-3 to TRBJ1-1; D unclear. The V gene lost 2 bases and the J gene lost 1 base, with 8 bases spanning the gap. Looked up from germline, CDR1 is MNHEY and CDR2 is SVGEGT. The CDR3 extends over 14 amino acids. DNA for the CDR3: TGTGCCAGCAGTTACCCATATTCGAACACTGAAGCTTTCTTT. This gives the protein CASSYPYSNTEAFF.

The chain recombines TRBV6-5 with TRBJ1-2; perhaps TRBD1 as D (5 bases). Trimming took off 5 bases at V and 2 bases at J, with 15 bases between the two ends. The germline V gene has CDR1 MNHEY and CDR2 SVGAGI. There are 15 residues in the CDR3. CDR3 in DNA: TGTGCCAGCAGTCAACCTCGGGACCCAAACTATGGCTACACCTTC. Protein product: CASSQPRDPNYGYTF.

This clonotype has just a few counts. This chain uses TRBV9 with TRBJ2-1; 7 positions match TRBD1. The CDR3 is 13 residues long. CDR1 and CDR2 from the germline V gene are SGDLS and YYNGEE. V dropped 4 bases and J dropped 12; count of bases not matched to a gene: 10. The CDR3 DNA reads as TGTGCCAGCAGCCCCCGGACAGGTGCCCGGCAGTTCTTC. It is translated as CASSPRTGARQFF.

This clonotype was seen more than once but under ten times. The V and J genes are TRBV6-5 and TRBJ2-7, with D perhaps TRBD1 (5 bases). The CDR3 extends over 14 amino acids. The V end was cut by 4 bases, the J end by 0 bases, with 10 bases between. The V gene's germline CDR1 is MNHEY and CDR2 SVGAGI. CDR3 nucleotides: TGTGCCAGCAGTTCGGACACCGACTCCTACGAGCAGTACTTC. As protein: CASSSDTDSYEQYF.

This chain joins TRBV5-5 and TRBJ2-1; 7 nucleotides line up with TRBD1. This CDR3 has 19 residues. Germline loops: CDR1 SGHKS, CDR2 YYEKEE (reference sequence). The J segment lost 5 bases and the V segment lost 2 bases, leaving 19 bases of the junction unmatched. The CDR3 loop reads CASSFSGQERDSWDNEQFF. CDR3 sequence (DNA): TGTGCCAGCAGCTTTTCGGGCCAAGAAAGGGACAGTTGGGACAATGAGCAGTTCTTC.

This clonotype has a handful of counts. This chain joins TRBV20-1 and TRBJ2-3; 12 bases are a match to TRBD2. CDR1 is DFQATT, CDR2 SNEGSKA, per germline (reference sequence). The CDR3 is made up of 18 amino acids. V shed 0 bases and J 2 bases; nucleotides not matched to a gene: 9. This CDR3 is CSARDPLAGGLNTDTQYF. In DNA, the CDR3 is TGCAGTGCTAGAGACCCTCTAGCGGGGGGGCTTAACACAGATACGCAGTATTTT.

This clonotype has only a few counts. This sequence joins TRBV5-1 and TRBJ1-2; D unresolved. Germline lookup yields CDR1 SGHRS and CDR2 YFSETQ. The CDR3 has 13 amino acids. Trimming cost V 5 bases and J 2 bases, with 10 bases left between them. For the CDR3, the DNA is TGCGCCAGCAGGGAGGGAGGAAACTATGGCTACACCTTC. Protein: CASREGGNYGYTF.

The rearrangement joins TRBV2 to TRBJ2-3; D unclear. Germline CDR1 SNHLY, CDR2 FYNNEI. V lost 2 bases and J lost 1, with 10 bases in between. This CDR3 region has 15 residues. CDR3 bases: TGTGCCAGCAGTGAATCGCCGAGCGGCACAGATACGCAGTATTTT. It is translated as CASSESPSGTDTQYF.